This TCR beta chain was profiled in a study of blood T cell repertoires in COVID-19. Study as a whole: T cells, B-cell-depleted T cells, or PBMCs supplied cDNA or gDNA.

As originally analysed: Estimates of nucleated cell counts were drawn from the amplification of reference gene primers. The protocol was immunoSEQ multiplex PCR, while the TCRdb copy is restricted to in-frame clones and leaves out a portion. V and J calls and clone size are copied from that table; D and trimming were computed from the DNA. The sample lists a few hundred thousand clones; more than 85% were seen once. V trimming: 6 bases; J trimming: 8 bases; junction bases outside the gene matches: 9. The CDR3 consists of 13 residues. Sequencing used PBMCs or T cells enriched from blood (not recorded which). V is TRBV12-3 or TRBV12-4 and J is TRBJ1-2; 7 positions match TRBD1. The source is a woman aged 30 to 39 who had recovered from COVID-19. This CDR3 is CASSPTQGSGYTF. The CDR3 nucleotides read TGTGCCAGCAGCCCAACACAGGGGTCGGGCTACACCTTC.